This is a list of T cell receptor beta chains from one sample in a study of T cells in Graves' hyperthyroidism and ophthalmopathy. TCRdb redid the calling of the multiplex PCR reads with MiXCR, one entry per CDR3 protein. The data show 500,000 to 600,000 distinct CDR3 sequences, with just over 45% seen just once and 15% to 20% held by the top ten. Sequencing was performed on peripheral blood or thyroid tissue (not recorded which). The receptors were sampled from an adult woman with Graves' disease, either hyperthyroidism or ophthalmopathy (not recorded which). The CDR3 runs from the conserved cysteine through the conserved F or W. The order of the fields is J gene, V gene, clone size, CDR3 protein. Only some rows state a clone size, as once, few, many or a class for expanded clones.

J: TRBJ2-6
V: TRBV10-3
size: -
CDR3: CAIRDWGTYVLTF

J: TRBJ2-2
V: TRBV19
size: many
CDR3: CASSIKPGELFF

J: TRBJ2-5
V: TRBV5-1
size: many
CDR3: CASSLKVNRYGPETQYF

J: TRBJ1-2
V: TRBV29-1
size: few
CDR3: CSVGYQYGYTF

J: TRBJ2-5
V: TRBV29-1
size: few
CDR3: CSVVTAQETQYF

J: TRBJ2-5
V: TRBV5-1
size: many
CDR3: CASSFSAGRMETQYF

J: TRBJ1-4
V: TRBV15
size: -
CDR3: CATSRSNRAATNEKLFF

J: TRBJ2-5
V: TRBV24-1
size: -
CDR3: CATSDFRQGRQETQYF

J: TRBJ1-1
V: TRBV10-3
size: -
CDR3: CAKPQDKADKRNTEAFF

J: TRBJ1-4
V: TRBV7-9
size: -
CDR3: CASSSGTGGAEKLFF

J: TRBJ2-6
V: TRBV5-8
size: -
CDR3: CASSQGQGLGANVLTF

J: TRBJ2-2
V: TRBV5-1
size: many
CDR3: CASSLGGHMDGELFF

J: TRBJ2-7
V: TRBV18
size: -
CDR3: CASSPFYSVDEQYF

J: TRBJ2-5
V: TRBV6-5
size: -
CDR3: CASSYMRGTGRETQYF

J: TRBJ2-7
V: TRBV6-5
size: many
CDR3: CASTGRGDYEQYF

J: TRBJ2-2
V: TRBV7-8
size: many
CDR3: CASSPRIAGVRFPGELFF

J: TRBJ1-2
V: TRBV7-9
size: -
CDR3: CASSLDSFYTF

J: TRBJ2-2
V: TRBV20-1
size: -
CDR3: CSARFGPVPGELFF

J: TRBJ1-5
V: TRBV28
size: few
CDR3: CASTPTLGGFSNQPQHF

J: TRBJ2-7
V: TRBV7-2
size: -
CDR3: CASSGRPGQGLAYEQYF

J: TRBJ2-7
V: TRBV10-3
size: few
CDR3: CATRRIRDYEQYF

J: TRBJ1-4
V: TRBV7-8
size: few
CDR3: CASSLNREKLFF

J: TRBJ2-1
V: TRBV10-3
size: -
CDR3: CASSALAGRSYSEQSF

J: TRBJ2-6
V: TRBV11-1
size: -
CDR3: CASSFGTEAGANVLTF

J: TRBJ2-7
V: TRBV5-8
size: many
CDR3: CASSLEESVGQQYF

J: TRBJ1-1
V: TRBV29-1
size: few
CDR3: CSVVNQMNTEAFF

J: TRBJ2-7
V: TRBV14
size: many
CDR3: CASSQWPHYEQYF

J: TRBJ2-6
V: TRBV10-3
size: -
CDR3: CAIRAQAGTGANVLTF

J: TRBJ2-6
V: TRBV9
size: many
CDR3: CASSVPDRAGANVLTF

J: TRBJ2-7
V: TRBV20-1
size: -
CDR3: CSANPGVSEQYF

J: TRBJ1-2
V: TRBV20-1
size: many
CDR3: CSARPDRYYGYTF

J: TRBJ1-1
V: TRBV19
size: -
CDR3: CASSLQGEAFF

J: TRBJ2-5
V: TRBV5-1
size: many
CDR3: CASSPSSARGETQYF

J: TRBJ1-1
V: TRBV10-3
size: few
CDR3: CATGQGGTEAFF

J: TRBJ2-5
V: TRBV5-4
size: -
CDR3: CASSLTGGGATQYF